Listed below are T cell receptor beta chains from one sample, sequenced in a study of cytomegalovirus exposure and HLA in healthy donors. The method was immunoSEQ multiplex PCR; TCRdb's version includes in-frame clones alone and lacks a portion of them. The repertoire includes approximately 130,000 clones, over 65% of them detected once, and 1.5% sits in the top ten. Sequencing used PBMCs. The receptors were gathered from a man in his forties in good health and CMV-seronegative. CDR3s include the opening cysteine and the closing phenylalanine or tryptophan. Fields, in order: V gene, clone size, D gene, J gene, CDR3 DNA, CDR3 protein. The D gene is left open where the match is weak. Clone size, where shown, is once, few, many, or a class for clones that have expanded.

v_gene: TRBV25-1; abundance: NA; d_gene: NA; j_gene: TRBJ1-2; CDR3nt: TGTGCCAGCTCAATATCAATGCAGGGAAGCGGCTACACCTTC; CDR3aa: CASSISMQGSGYTF
v_gene: TRBV7-9; abundance: NA; d_gene: TRBD2; j_gene: TRBJ2-7; CDR3nt: TGTTCCAGCAGCCGCGGGGGACTAGCGGGGACCTACGAGCAGTACTTC; CDR3aa: CSSSRGGLAGTYEQYF
v_gene: TRBV30; abundance: NA; d_gene: NA; j_gene: TRBJ2-7; CDR3nt: TGTGCCTGGAGCGGGTCCTACGAGCAGTACTTC; CDR3aa: CAWSGSYEQYF
v_gene: TRBV5-4; abundance: NA; d_gene: TRBD2; j_gene: TRBJ2-3; CDR3nt: TGTGCCAGCAGCAAAGGGACTAGCGGGGGGAGCACAGATACGCAGTATTTT; CDR3aa: CASSKGTSGGSTDTQYF
v_gene: TRBV6-1; abundance: NA; d_gene: NA; j_gene: TRBJ1-4; CDR3nt: TGTGCCAGCAGTTCCGCGAACGGGGGAGTTGAAAAACTGTTTTTT; CDR3aa: CASSSANGGVEKLFF
v_gene: TRBV7-9; abundance: NA; d_gene: TRBD1; j_gene: TRBJ2-2; CDR3nt: TGTGCCAGCAGCCAGGGACAGAAAAATACCGGGGAGCTGTTTTTT; CDR3aa: CASSQGQKNTGELFF
v_gene: TRBV6-5; abundance: once; d_gene: TRBD2; j_gene: TRBJ2-3; CDR3nt: TGTGCCAGCAGTTACTGGACGGGGGGGCGGACAGATACGCAGTATTTT; CDR3aa: CASSYWTGGRTDTQYF
v_gene: TRBV7-9; abundance: few; d_gene: NA; j_gene: TRBJ1-4; CDR3nt: TGTGCCAGCAGCTGGAGGGAGGCAACTAATGAAAAACTGTTTTTT; CDR3aa: CASSWREATNEKLFF
v_gene: TRBV11-2; abundance: NA; d_gene: TRBD1; j_gene: TRBJ1-2; CDR3nt: TGTGCCAGCAGCCCTTCGGGACAGGCGTATGGCTACACCTTC; CDR3aa: CASSPSGQAYGYTF
v_gene: TRBV7-3; abundance: NA; d_gene: TRBD2; j_gene: TRBJ2-1; CDR3nt: TGTGCCAGCAGCCTCCTCGGGGCGGGGGGAACCGGGAATGAGCAGTTCTTC; CDR3aa: CASSLLGAGGTGNEQFF
v_gene: TRBV5-4; abundance: NA; d_gene: TRBD2; j_gene: TRBJ2-7; CDR3nt: TGTGCCAGCAGCTTGGGACTAGCGGGAGGCAATTACGAGCAGTACTTC; CDR3aa: CASSLGLAGGNYEQYF
v_gene: TRBV9; abundance: once; d_gene: TRBD2; j_gene: TRBJ2-1; CDR3nt: TGTGCCAGCAGCGTGGGCCCTAGCGGGGTCTCCTACAATGAGCAGTTCTTC; CDR3aa: CASSVGPSGVSYNEQFF